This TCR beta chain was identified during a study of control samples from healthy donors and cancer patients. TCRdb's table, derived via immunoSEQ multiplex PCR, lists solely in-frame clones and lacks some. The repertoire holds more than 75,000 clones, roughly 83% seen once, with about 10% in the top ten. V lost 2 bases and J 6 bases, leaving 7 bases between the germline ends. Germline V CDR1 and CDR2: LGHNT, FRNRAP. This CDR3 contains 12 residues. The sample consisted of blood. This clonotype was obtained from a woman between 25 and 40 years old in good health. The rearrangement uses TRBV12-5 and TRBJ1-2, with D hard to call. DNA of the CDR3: TGTGCTAGTGGTTTGTATGGGGATGGCTACACCTTC. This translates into CASGLYGDGYTF.